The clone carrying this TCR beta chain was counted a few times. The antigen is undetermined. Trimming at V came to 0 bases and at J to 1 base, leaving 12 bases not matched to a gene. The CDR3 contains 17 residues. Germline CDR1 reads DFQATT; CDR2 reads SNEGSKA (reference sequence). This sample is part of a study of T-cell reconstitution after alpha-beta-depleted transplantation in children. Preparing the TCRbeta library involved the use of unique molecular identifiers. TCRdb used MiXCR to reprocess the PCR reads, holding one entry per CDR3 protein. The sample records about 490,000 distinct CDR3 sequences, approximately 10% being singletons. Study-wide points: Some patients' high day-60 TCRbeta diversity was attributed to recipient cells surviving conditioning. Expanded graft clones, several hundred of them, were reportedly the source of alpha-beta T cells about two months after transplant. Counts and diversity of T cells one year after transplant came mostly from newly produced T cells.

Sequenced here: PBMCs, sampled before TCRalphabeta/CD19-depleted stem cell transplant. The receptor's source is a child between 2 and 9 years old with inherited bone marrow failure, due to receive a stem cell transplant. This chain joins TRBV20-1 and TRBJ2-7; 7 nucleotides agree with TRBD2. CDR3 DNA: TGCAGTGCTAGAGATTGGGATGGGGCTAGCGGTTCCTACGAGCAGTACTTC. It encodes CSARDWDGASGSYEQYF.